The clone carrying this T cell receptor (beta chain) was found many times. The germline V and J ends were trimmed by 5 bases and 0 bases, with 8 bases remaining between them. The germline V gene has CDR1 SGHAT and CDR2 FQNNGV. The CDR3 has 14 residues. TCR beta libraries were built with iRepertoire HTBI primers and Arm-PCR of CDR3 regions. Each CDR3 protein is one row after TCRdb ran MiXCR on the multiplex PCR reads. The sample comprises about 540,000 distinct CDR3 sequences, about 13% of which are singletons, and about 10% rests with the top ten. The data originate from a study of regulatory T cells in long-lasting Graves disease. Time point denoted: newly diagnosed GD, antithyroid drugs for less than 3 months. From PBMCs, RNA was extracted and then used to make the TCR library. This sample also appeared in a second study, on T cells in Graves' hyperthyroidism and ophthalmopathy. From that paper: First-round RT-PCR targeting the TCR CDR3 was performed with the HTBI primer set.

The TCR originated in a man younger than 45 with Graves disease. V is TRBV11-2 and J is TRBJ1-3; the D is unclear. Sequencing used peripheral blood mononuclear cells (PBMCs), obtained at new diagnosis, from a patient treated with antithyroid drugs. The CDR3 sequence is CASSLHTSGNTIYF. The CDR3 region has the DNA TGTGCCAGCAGCCTACATACCTCTGGAAACACCATATATTTT.